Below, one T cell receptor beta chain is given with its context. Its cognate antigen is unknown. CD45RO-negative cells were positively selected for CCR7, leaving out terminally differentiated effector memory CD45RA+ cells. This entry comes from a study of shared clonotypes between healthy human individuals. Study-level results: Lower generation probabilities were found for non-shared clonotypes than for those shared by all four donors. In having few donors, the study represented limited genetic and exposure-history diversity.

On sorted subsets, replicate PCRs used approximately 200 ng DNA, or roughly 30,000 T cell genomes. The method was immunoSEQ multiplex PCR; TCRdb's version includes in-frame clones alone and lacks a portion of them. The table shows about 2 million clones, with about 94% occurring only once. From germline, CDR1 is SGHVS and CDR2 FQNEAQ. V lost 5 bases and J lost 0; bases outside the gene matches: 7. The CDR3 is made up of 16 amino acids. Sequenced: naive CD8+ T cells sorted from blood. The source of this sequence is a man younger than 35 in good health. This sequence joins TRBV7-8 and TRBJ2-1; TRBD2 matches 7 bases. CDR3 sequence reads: CASSPGTILSYNEQFF. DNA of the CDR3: TGTGCCAGCAGCCCTGGGACTATTCTCTCCTACAATGAGCAGTTCTTC.